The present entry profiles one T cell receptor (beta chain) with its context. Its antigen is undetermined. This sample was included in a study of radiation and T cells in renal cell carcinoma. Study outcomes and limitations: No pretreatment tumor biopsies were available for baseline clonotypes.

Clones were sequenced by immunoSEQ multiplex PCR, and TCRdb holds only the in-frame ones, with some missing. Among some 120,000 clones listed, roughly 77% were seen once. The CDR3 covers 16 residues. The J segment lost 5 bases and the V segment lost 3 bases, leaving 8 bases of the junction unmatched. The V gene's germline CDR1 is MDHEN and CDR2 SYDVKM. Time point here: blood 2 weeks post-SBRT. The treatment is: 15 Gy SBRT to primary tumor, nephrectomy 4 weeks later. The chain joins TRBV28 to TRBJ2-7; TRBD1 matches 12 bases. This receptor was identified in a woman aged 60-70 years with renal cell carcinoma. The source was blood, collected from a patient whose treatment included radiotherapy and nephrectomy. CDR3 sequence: CASSFSGTGGFHEQYF. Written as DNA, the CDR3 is TGTGCCAGCAGTTTCTCTGGGACAGGGGGCTTCCACGAGCAGTACTTC.